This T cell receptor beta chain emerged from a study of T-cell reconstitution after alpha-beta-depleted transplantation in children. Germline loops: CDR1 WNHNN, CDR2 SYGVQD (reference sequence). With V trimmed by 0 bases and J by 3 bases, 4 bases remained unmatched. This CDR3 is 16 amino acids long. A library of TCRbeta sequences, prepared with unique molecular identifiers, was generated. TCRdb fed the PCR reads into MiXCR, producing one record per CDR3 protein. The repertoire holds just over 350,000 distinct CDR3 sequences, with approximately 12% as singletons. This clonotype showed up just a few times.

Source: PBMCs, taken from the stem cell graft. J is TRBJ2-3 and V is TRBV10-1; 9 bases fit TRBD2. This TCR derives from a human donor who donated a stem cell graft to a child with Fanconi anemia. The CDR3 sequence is CASSESRAGGTDTQYF. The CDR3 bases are TGCGCCAGCAGTGAGTCGAGGGCGGGGGGGACAGATACGCAGTATTTT.